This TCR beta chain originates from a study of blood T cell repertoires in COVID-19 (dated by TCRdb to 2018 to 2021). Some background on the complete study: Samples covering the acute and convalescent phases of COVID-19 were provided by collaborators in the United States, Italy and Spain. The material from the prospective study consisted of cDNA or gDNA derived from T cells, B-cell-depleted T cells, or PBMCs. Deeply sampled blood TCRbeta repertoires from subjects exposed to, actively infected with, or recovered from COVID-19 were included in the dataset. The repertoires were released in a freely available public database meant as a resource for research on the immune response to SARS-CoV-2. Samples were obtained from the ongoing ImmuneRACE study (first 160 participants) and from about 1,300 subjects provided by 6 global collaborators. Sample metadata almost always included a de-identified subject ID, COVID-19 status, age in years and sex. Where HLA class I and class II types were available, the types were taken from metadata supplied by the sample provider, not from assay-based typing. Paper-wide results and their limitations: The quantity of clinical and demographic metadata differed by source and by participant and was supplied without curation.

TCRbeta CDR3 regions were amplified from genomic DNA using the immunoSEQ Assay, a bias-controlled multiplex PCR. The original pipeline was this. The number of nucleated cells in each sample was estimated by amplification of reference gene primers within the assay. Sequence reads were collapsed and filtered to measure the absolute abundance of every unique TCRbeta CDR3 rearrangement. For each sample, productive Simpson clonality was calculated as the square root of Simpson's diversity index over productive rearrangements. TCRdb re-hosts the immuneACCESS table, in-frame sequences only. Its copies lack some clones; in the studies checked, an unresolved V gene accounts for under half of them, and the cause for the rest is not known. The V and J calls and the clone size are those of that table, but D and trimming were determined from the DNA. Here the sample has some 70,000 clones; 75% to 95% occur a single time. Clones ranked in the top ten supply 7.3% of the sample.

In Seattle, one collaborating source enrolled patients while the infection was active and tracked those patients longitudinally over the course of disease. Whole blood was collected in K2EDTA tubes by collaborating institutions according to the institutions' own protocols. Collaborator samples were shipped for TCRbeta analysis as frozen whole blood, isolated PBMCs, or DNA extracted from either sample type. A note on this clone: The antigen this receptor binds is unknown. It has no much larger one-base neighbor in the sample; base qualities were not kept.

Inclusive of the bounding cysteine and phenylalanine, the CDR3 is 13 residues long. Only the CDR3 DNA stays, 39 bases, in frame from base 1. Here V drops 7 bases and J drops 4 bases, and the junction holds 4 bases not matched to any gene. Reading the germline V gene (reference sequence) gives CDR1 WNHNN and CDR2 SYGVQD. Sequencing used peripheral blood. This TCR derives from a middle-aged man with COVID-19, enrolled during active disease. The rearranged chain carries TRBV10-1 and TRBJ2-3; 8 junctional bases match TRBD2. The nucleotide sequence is TGCGCCAGCAATAGCGGGGCCTCAGATACGCAGTATTTT. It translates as CASNSGASDTQYF.